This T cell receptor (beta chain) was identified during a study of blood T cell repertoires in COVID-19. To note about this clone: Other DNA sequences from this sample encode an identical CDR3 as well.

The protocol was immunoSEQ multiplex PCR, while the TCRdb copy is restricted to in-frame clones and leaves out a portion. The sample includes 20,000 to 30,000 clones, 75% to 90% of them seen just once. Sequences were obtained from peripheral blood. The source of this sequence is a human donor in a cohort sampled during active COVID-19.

DNA of the CDR3: TGTGCCAGCACGAGGACTCCACCGGGGTCACCCCTCCACTTT. Amino acids: CASTRTPPGSPLHF. The chain combines TRBV7-2 with TRBJ1-6; D unresolved. Germline-derived CDR1 and CDR2 are SGHTA and FQGNSA. CDR3 size: 14 residues. V was cut by 7 bases and J by 10 bases, with 17 bases left in between.